This T cell receptor beta chain was recorded in a study of shared clonotypes between healthy human individuals. Study overall: The study enrolled two women and three men aged 18 to 49. Study results and limitations: Across a handful of donors, naive CD4 shared 4.5% to 6%, naive CD8 more than 3%, memory CD4 more than 2%, memory CD8 0.4% to 0.5%.

This CDR3 region has 12 residues. Germline CDR1 is SGHDN and CDR2 is FVKESK. The V gene end was trimmed by 3 bases and the J gene end by 8 bases; junction bases not matched to a gene: 1. As concerns this clone: Its antigen remains unknown.

The authors ran the assay at deep level. Only in-frame clones appear in the TCRdb table, and some are missing; sequencing was by immunoSEQ multiplex PCR. Of approximately 740,000 clones in the sample, 90% to 95% were seen once. Naive CD8 cells, CD45RO-negative and positively selected for CCR7, excluded terminally differentiated effector memory CD45RA+ cells. The V gene is TRBV14, the J gene TRBJ2-1, with 7 bases identical to TRBD2. The receptor was isolated from a man aged 25 to 45 in good health. The sample comprised naive CD8+ T cells sorted from blood. Here the CDR3 DNA reads TGTGCCAGCAGCCACACTAGCGATGAGCAGTTCTTC. Its protein product is CASSHTSDEQFF. The full variable domain, rest sourced from reference TRBV14 and TRBJ2-1, is EAGVTQFPSHSVIEKGQTVTLRCDPISGHDNLYWYRRVMGKEIKFLLHFVKESKQDESGMPNNRFLAERTGGTYSTLKVQPAELEDSGVYFCASSHTSDEQFFGPGTRLTVL.